The T cell receptor (beta chain) under discussion was sequenced for a study of cytomegalovirus exposure and HLA in healthy donors. Across the study: Genotyping showed roughly 76% of 398 donors falling in the Caucasian-associated ancestry cluster. Points from the study as a whole: Earlier results showed most TCR beta V segments being productive about 87% or about 30% of the time. The study dropped some indistinguishable V segments, TRBV6-2 and TRBV6-3 among them.

PCR was performed using 60 Vbeta and 13 Jbeta primers. Repertoires were generated with immunoSEQ multiplex PCR, while TCRdb's copy carries only in-frame clones and drops some. The data contain 100,000 to 150,000 clones, 78% of them singletons. About this clone itself: Antigen unknown.

Per germline, CDR1 SEHNR and CDR2 FQNEAQ (reference sequence). CDR3 size: 17 residues. V usage is TRBV7-9 and J usage is TRBJ2-5; 10 nucleotides line up with TRBD2. The DNA matches TRBJ2-7 better at its end, which makes the J call doubtful. The sample consisted of PBMCs. The sequence came from a woman in her thirties or forties in good health and CMV-seronegative. The CDR3 DNA reads as TGTGCCAGCAGCTCAAGCACCGGGACTAGCGTTTTCTACGAGCAGTACTTC. Translating it yields CASSSSTGTSVFYEQYF.